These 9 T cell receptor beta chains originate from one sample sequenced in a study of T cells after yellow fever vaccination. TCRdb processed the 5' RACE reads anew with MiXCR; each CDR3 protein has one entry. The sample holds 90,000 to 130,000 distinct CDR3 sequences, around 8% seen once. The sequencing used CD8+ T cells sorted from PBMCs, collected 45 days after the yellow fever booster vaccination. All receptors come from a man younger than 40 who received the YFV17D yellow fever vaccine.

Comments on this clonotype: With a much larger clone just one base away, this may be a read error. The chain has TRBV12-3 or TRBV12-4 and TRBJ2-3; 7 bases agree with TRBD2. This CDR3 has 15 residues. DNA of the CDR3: TGTGCCAGCAGTTTTATTAGCGGGCCCGCAGATACGCTGTATTTT. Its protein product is CASSFISGPADTLYF.

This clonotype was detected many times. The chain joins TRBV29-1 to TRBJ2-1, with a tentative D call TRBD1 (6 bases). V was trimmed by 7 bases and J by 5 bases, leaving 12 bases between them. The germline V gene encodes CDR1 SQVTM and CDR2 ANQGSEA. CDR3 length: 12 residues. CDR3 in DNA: TGCAGCGCATTCCGGGACAACAATGAGCAGTTCTTC. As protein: CSAFRDNNEQFF.

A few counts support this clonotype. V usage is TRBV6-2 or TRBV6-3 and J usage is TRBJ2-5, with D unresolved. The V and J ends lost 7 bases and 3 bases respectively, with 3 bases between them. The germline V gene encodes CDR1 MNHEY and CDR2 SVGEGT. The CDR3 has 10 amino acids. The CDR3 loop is CASNKETQYF. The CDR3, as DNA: TGTGCCAGCAATAAAGAGACCCAGTACTTC.

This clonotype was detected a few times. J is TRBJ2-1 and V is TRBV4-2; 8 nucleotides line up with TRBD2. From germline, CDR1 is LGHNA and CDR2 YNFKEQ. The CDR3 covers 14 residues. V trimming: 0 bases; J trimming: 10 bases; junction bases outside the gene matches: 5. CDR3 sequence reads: CASSQDGGGYEQFF. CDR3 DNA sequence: TGTGCCAGCAGCCAAGATGGCGGGGGGTACGAGCAGTTCTTC.

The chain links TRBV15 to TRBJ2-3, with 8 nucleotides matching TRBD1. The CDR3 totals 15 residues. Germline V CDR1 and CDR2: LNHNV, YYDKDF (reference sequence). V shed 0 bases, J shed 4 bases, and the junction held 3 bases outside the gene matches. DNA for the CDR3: TGTGCCACCAGCAGAGAGCAGGGGGCGGCAGATACGCAGTATTTT. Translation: CATSREQGAADTQYF. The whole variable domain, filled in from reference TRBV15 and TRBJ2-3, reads DAMVIQNPRYQVTQFGKPVTLSCSQTLNHNVMYWYQQKSSQAPKLLFHYYDKDFNNEADTPDNFQSRRPNTSFCFLDIRSPGLGDTAMYLCATSREQGAADTQYFGPGTRLTVL.

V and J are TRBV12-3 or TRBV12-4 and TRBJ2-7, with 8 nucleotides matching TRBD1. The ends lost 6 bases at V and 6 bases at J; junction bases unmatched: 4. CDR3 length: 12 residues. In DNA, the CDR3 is TGTGCCAGCAGCCATACAGGGGGCGAGCAGTACTTC. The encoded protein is CASSHTGGEQYF.

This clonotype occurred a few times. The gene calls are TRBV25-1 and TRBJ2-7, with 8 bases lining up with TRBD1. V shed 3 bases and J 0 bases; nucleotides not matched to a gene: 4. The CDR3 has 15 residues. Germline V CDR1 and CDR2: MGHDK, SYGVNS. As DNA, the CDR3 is TGTGCCAGCAGTGAGTGGACAGGGCCCTCCTACGAGCAGTACTTC. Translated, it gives CASSEWTGPSYEQYF.

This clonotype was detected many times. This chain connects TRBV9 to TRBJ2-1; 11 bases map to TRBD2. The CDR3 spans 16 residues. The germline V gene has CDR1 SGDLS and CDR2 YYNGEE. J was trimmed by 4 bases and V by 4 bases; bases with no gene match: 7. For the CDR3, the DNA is TGTGCCAGCAGCATTAGCGGGGGGGCCCTTTACAATGAGCAGTTCTTC. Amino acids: CASSISGGALYNEQFF.

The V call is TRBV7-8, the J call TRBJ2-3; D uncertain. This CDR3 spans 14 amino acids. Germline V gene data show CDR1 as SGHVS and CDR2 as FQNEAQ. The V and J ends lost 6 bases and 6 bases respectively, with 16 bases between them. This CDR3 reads CASRHRSSADTQYF. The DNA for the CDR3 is TGTGCCAGCAGACACCGATCCTCTGCGGATACGCAGTATTTT. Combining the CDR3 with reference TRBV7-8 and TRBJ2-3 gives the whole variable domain GAGVSQSPRYKVAKRGQDVALRCDPISGHVSLFWYQQALGQGPEFLTYFQNEAQLDKSGLPSDRFFAERPEGSVSTLKIQRTQQEDSAVYLCASRHRSSADTQYFGPGTRLTVL.